This T cell receptor beta chain appears in the sequencing data of a study of blood T cell repertoires in COVID-19. J gave up 8 bases and V 11 bases, and 10 bases lay outside the gene matches. CDR1 is MDHEN and CDR2 is SYDVKM in the germline V gene. The length of the CDR3 is 13 residues. Assay: immunoSEQ multiplex PCR; the TCRdb copy retains only in-frame clones and omits some. The data contain tens of thousands of clones, about 85% of them singletons. The chain is built from TRBV28 and TRBJ2-1; the match to TRBD1 covers 9 bases. The sequenced sample was peripheral blood. The sequence derives from a human donor in a cohort sampled during active COVID-19. CDR3 nucleotide sequence: TGTGCCCCCCCCGGGACAGGGTACCATGAGCAGTTCTTC. This codes for CAPPGTGYHEQFF.